The 9 T cell receptor beta chains reported below all come from one sample, sequenced in a study of blood T cell repertoires in COVID-19. Clones were sequenced by immunoSEQ multiplex PCR, and TCRdb holds only the in-frame ones, with some missing. In the table there are fewer than 150,000 clones, under 80% of which are singletons. The sample consisted of peripheral blood. The receptors originated from a man over 45 with acute or convalescent COVID-19.

The genes are TRBV6-2 or TRBV6-3 and TRBJ1-1; D remains unclear. Germline loops: CDR1 MNHEY, CDR2 SVGEGT. V was pared by 6 bases and J by 3 bases, with 14 bases between. The CDR3 is 14 amino acids. The DNA for the CDR3 is TGTGCCAGCAGCTCCCATTACGGGGACACTGAAGCTTTCTTT. Translating gives CASSSHYGDTEAFF.

This chain connects TRBV6-1 to TRBJ1-5, with a weak D call TRBD1 (5 bases). This CDR3 has 14 residues. Germline V gene data show CDR1 as MNHNS and CDR2 as SASEGT. V was shortened by 2 bases and J by 7 bases, with 12 bases between the two germline ends. The CDR3 reads CASSERQGDQPQHF. The CDR3 coding sequence is TGTGCCAGCAGTGAAAGGCAGGGTGACCAGCCCCAGCATTTT.

The gene calls are TRBV29-1 and TRBJ1-1; 9 bases match TRBD1. Per germline, CDR1 SQVTM and CDR2 ANQGSEA. V shed 7 bases and J 5 bases; nucleotides not matched to a gene: 8. CDR3 length: 13 residues. The CDR3 spells CSGSGQGRTEAFF. CDR3 nucleotide sequence: TGCAGCGGTTCCGGACAGGGGCGGACTGAAGCTTTCTTT.

The chain has TRBV10-2 and TRBJ2-1, with TRBD2 matching over 8 bases. Per the germline V gene, CDR1 is WSHSY and CDR2 is SAAADI. The ends lost 0 bases at V and 5 bases at J; junction bases unmatched: 6. The CDR3 extends over 16 amino acids. This chain's CDR3 is CASSESRRGADNEQFF. CDR3 DNA: TGCGCCAGCAGTGAGTCGAGGCGGGGGGCAGACAATGAGCAGTTCTTC.

On this clone: This same CDR3 is encoded by further DNA sequences in the sample. This sequence joins TRBV6-5 and TRBJ1-2; D gene uncertain. Germline CDR1 is MNHEY and CDR2 is SVGAGI. V dropped 0 bases and J dropped 8 bases, with 7 bases sitting between them. The CDR3 consists of 12 residues. The CDR3 coding sequence is TGTGCCAGCAGTTACTCGGAGGGCGGCTACACCTTC. Protein sequence: CASSYSEGGYTF.

The rearrangement uses TRBV19 and TRBJ2-7, with 10 bases that match TRBD1. Germline loops: CDR1 LNHDA, CDR2 SQIVND (reference sequence). The CDR3 is 15 residues long. Trimming took 5 bases from V and 4 from J; bases not matched to a gene: 8. CDR3 coding DNA: TGTGCCAGTAGTCGGGTTGGGACAGGGGATTACGAGCAGTACTTC. Translation: CASSRVGTGDYEQYF.

This sequence joins TRBV27 and TRBJ1-4; TRBD1 is a possible D gene (5 bases). The CDR3 has 14 residues. CDR1 is MNHEY and CDR2 is SMNVEV in the germline V gene (reference sequence). Trimming shortened V by 3 bases and J by 4 bases, and 9 bases separated the two germline ends. CDR3 sequence reads: CASSLTAINEKLFF. CDR3 DNA sequence: TGTGCCAGCAGTTTGACAGCAATTAATGAAAAACTGTTTTTT.

This chain uses TRBV7-3 with TRBJ1-2, with D maybe TRBD1 (5 bases). V lost 2 bases, J lost 3 bases, and 10 bases lay in between. The CDR3 is 14 residues long. Looked up from germline, CDR1 is SGHTA and CDR2 is FQGTGA. The DNA for the CDR3 is TGTGCCAGCAGCTTAGCCAGGGCTGACTATGGCTACACCTTC. Translation: CASSLARADYGYTF.

V is TRBV29-1 and J is TRBJ2-3; D possibly corresponds to TRBD1 (5 bases). The CDR3 has 14 residues. In germline, CDR1 is SQVTM, CDR2 ANQGSEA. V lost 3 bases and J 1 base, leaving 11 bases between the germline ends. Here the CDR3 DNA reads TGCAGCGTTGATGGCAGGGTAGGCACAGATACGCAGTATTTT. This sequence encodes CSVDGRVGTDTQYF.